Each of the 8 T cell receptor beta chains below was sequenced from the same sample in a study of Tregs in tolerant kidney transplant recipients. Produced via immunoSEQ multiplex PCR; TCRdb's table is partial and in-frame only. The top ten clones hold around 4.5% of a sample with 92,000 or so clones, roughly 92% of them seen once. Specimen: CD8+ T cells from blood. These receptors all come from a human donor in good health.

This chain connects TRBV11-2 to TRBJ1-2; 7 bases fit TRBD1. CDR3 length: 13 amino acids. V shed 1 base, J shed 7 bases, and the junction held 3 bases outside the gene matches. Germline V gene sequence: CDR1 SGHAT, CDR2 FQNNGV. The CDR3 DNA reads TGTGCCAGCAGCTTAGTTGGGGACAGTGGCTACACCTTC. Protein: CASSLVGDSGYTF.

The V call is TRBV6-5, the J call TRBJ2-7; 9 nucleotides match TRBD2. The CDR3 consists of 15 residues. The trim removed 6 bases at V and 3 bases at J, leaving 9 bases unmatched. Looked up from germline, CDR1 is MNHEY and CDR2 is SVGAGI. The CDR3 coding sequence is TGTGCCAGCAGAGCAATAGCGGGAGTCAGCTACGAGCAGTACTTC. Protein product: CASRAIAGVSYEQYF.

The V and J genes are TRBV7-8 and TRBJ2-7; 10 bases match TRBD2. V lost 4 bases to trimming and J lost 2 bases; unmatched junction nucleotides: 5. The CDR3 is 15 amino acids. Germline values: CDR1 SGHVS, CDR2 FQNEAQ. CDR3 bases: TGTGCCAGCAGCTCTTGGACTAGCGGAGCCTACGAGCAGTACTTC. It encodes CASSSWTSGAYEQYF.

The rearrangement joins TRBV13 to TRBJ1-2, with 11 bases matching TRBD1. Germline trimming cut 1 base from V and 8 bases from J; bases unmatched to any gene: 12. Per germline, CDR1 PRHDT and CDR2 FYEKMQ (reference sequence). The CDR3 spans 17 residues. This CDR3 is CASSLVTVGQGAEGYTF. DNA of the CDR3: TGTGCCAGCAGCTTAGTGACGGTCGGACAGGGGGCGGAGGGCTACACCTTC.

The chain employs TRBV30 and TRBJ2-1, with a possible D match to TRBD2 (6 bases). The CDR3 runs 18 residues. Trimming shortened V by 0 bases and J by 4 bases, and 22 bases separated the two germline ends. The germline CDR1 and CDR2 sequences are GTSNPN and SVGIG (reference sequence). CDR3 residues: CAWSVRGVVAAGYNEQFF. In DNA form, the CDR3 reads TGTGCCTGGAGTGTACGAGGGGTCGTAGCGGCGGGGTACAATGAGCAGTTCTTC.

This clone has just one count. The chain links TRBV4-2 to TRBJ2-3, with 8 positions matching TRBD2. The trim removed 1 base at V and 4 bases at J, leaving 4 bases unmatched. Per the germline V gene, CDR1 is LGHNA and CDR2 is YNFKEQ. This CDR3 comprises 15 residues. CDR3 nucleotide sequence: TGTGCCAGCAGCCAAGCGGGGGGGGATGCAGATACGCAGTATTTT. Protein sequence: CASSQAGGDADTQYF.

The rearrangement links TRBV25-1 to TRBJ1-1; the D gene is possibly TRBD1 (5 bases). This CDR3 is 16 amino acids long. V lost 4 bases and J lost 5, with 20 bases in between. Germline values: CDR1 MGHDK, CDR2 SYGVNS. The CDR3 loop is CASSGSQGMVWTEAFF. The CDR3 bases are TGTGCCAGCAGTGGGTCCCAGGGTATGGTTTGGACTGAAGCTTTCTTT.

This chain links TRBV7-9 with TRBJ2-7, with D uncertain. Germline V CDR1 and CDR2: SEHNR, FQNEAQ (reference sequence). The V gene lost 1 base and the J gene lost 2 bases, with 9 bases spanning the gap. The CDR3 is made up of 14 amino acids. The CDR3 region has the DNA TGTGCCAGCAGCTTAGTGCACAGAGCCTACGAGCAGTACTTC. Encoded protein: CASSLVHRAYEQYF.